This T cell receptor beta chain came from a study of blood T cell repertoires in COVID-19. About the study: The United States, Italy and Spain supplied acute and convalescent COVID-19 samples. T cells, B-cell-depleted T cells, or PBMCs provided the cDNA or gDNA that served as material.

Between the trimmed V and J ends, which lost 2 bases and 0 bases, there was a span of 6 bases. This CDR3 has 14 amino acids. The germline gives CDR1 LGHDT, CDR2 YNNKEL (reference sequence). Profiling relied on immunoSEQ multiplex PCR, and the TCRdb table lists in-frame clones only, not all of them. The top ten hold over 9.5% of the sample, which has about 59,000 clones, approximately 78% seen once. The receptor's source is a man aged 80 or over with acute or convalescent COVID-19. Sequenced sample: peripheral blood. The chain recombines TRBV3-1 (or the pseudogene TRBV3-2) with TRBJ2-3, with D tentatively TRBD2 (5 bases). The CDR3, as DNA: TGTGCCAGCAGCCAACTAGCTAGCACAGATACGCAGTATTTT. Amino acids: CASSQLASTDTQYF.